This entry describes one TCR beta chain. What it binds is unknown. One end of the junction does not line up with germline, which may come from a read error. The sample is drawn from a study of post-analysis software for immune sequencing data. Across the whole study: Progressive-relapsing, secondary progressive and relapsing-remitting multiple sclerosis were among the disease courses included. Whole-study results and caveats: There were five TRBV segments more frequent in patients than controls, and TRBV5-6, TRBV5-1 and TRBV20-1 were among them. Normalized Chao1 diversity in multiple sclerosis patients fell significantly below that of controls.

Germline CDR1 SQVTM, CDR2 ANQGSEA. The CDR3 length is 14 residues. Each TCR beta cDNA library carried unique molecular identifiers. T cells, roughly 1 to 10 million of them, yielded about half a million cDNA molecules. TCRdb reprocessed the PCR reads via MiXCR and lists one record per CDR3 protein. This table holds some 890,000 distinct CDR3 sequences, 53% found once. Sample: blood. The V call is TRBV29-1, the J call TRBJ1-1; the D is unclear. This sequence originates from a girl aged 5-17 years with multiple sclerosis. CDR3 region: CSVEEEAWRTEAFF. The DNA of the CDR3 is TGCAGCGTTGAGGAAGAGGCGTGGAGGACTGAAGCCTTCTTT. Looking up the rest from reference TRBV29-1 and TRBJ1-1 gives the full variable domain: SAVISQKPSRDICQRGTSLTIQCQVDSQVTMMFWYRQQPGQSLTLIATANQGSEATYESGFVIDKFPISRPNLTFSTLTVSNMSPEDSSIYLCSVEEEAWRTEAFFGQGTRLTVV.